The rows below give T cell receptor beta chains drawn from one sample of a study of T cells in placental villitis. Sequenced by immunoSEQ multiplex PCR; TCRdb stores in-frame clones only, minus some. The table includes fewer than 1,500 clones, 65% to 85% detected once. Sequenced input: placental tissue containing maternal and fetal cells. These receptors were collected from a human patient with villitis of unknown etiology; the placental T cells may come from both mother and fetus. The CDR3 runs from the conserved cysteine through the conserved F or W. Each record gives: D gene, clone size, V gene, J gene, CDR3 DNA, CDR3 protein. D genes are given only for firm matches. A clone size is listed for some rows: how often the clone was seen (once, few, many), or a class if it is expanded.

>-|few|TRBV6-5|TRBJ1-1
TGTGCCAGCAGGCAAAAGGGGGGACTGAACACTGAAGCTTTCTTT
CASRQKGGLNTEAFF
>-|-|TRBV5-1|TRBJ2-5
TGCGCCAGCAGCTTGGGACAAGGAAGTGGGACCCAGTACTTC
CASSLGQGSGTQYF
>-|-|TRBV19|TRBJ2-2
TGTGCCAGTGGGAGGGGGCATGGGACCGGGGAGCTGTTTTTT
CASGRGHGTGELFF
>-|once|TRBV5-5|TRBJ1-5
TGTGCCAGCAGCCCTAGCGGGGGGGCGTATCAGCCCCAGCATTTT
CASSPSGGAYQPQHF
>TRBD2|-|TRBV9|TRBJ2-3
TGTGCCAGCAGCTCACGTAGCGGGCTGAGCACAGATACGCAGTATTTT
CASSSRSGLSTDTQYF
>-|few|TRBV3-1/TRBV3-2|TRBJ2-5
TGTGCCAGCAGCCGGGGCGGCCAAGAGACCCAGTACTTC
CASSRGGQETQYF
>TRBD1|-|TRBV5-4|TRBJ1-2
TGTGCCAGCAGCCTCGGGACAGGGGAGGATGGCTACACCTTC
CASSLGTGEDGYTF
>-|-|TRBV9|TRBJ1-1
TGTGCCAGCAGCGTAGTTCGGGCGAACACTGAAGCTTTCTTT
CASSVVRANTEAFF
>-|-|TRBV10-1|TRBJ2-7
TGCGCCAGCAGCGGTAAAGGGAGAGAGAACGAGCAGTACTTC
CASSGKGRENEQYF
>TRBD1|-|TRBV7-9|TRBJ2-3
TGTGCCAGCAGCGACAGGGAGTATGGCACAGATACGCAGTATTTT
CASSDREYGTDTQYF
>TRBD1|-|TRBV19|TRBJ1-2
TGTGCCAGTACCCTTGACAGGGGGCACTATGGCTACACCTTC
CASTLDRGHYGYTF